Listed below are T cell receptor beta chains from one sample, sequenced in a study of CD8 T cells in Susac syndrome. One entry per CDR3 protein, called by TCRdb with MiXCR from the immunoSEQ multiplex PCR reads. In the table there are approximately 130,000 distinct CDR3 sequences, about 90% of which are singletons. The sequencing input was CD8+ T cells from PBMCs. The receptor set was obtained from a human donor with multiple sclerosis. Each CDR3 is given with its conserved first and last residue. D genes are given only for firm matches. Size values are once, few and many counts, or a class for expanded clones, and some rows have none.

j_gene,v_gene,abundance,d_gene,CDR3aa,CDR3nt
TRBJ2-2,TRBV28,NA,TRBD1,CASSIDRANTGELFF,TGTGCCAGCAGCATCGACAGGGCGAACACCGGGGAGCTGTTTTTT
TRBJ2-5,TRBV10-3,once,TRBD2,CAISESALVTSGSQTQYF,TGTGCCATCAGTGAGTCGGCCCTCGTGACTAGCGGGAGTCAGACCCAGTACTTC
TRBJ2-7,TRBV4-1,few,NA,CASSQPGFFDEQYF,TGCGCCAGCAGCCAACCAGGGTTTTTCGACGAGCAGTACTTC
TRBJ2-3,TRBV7-2,NA,TRBD2,CASSFPIAGGSPDTQYF,TGTGCCAGCAGCTTCCCAATAGCGGGAGGTTCCCCAGATACGCAGTATTTT
TRBJ2-7,TRBV19,NA,NA,CASSIDSTGVDEQYF,TGTGCCAGTAGTATAGATTCGACAGGCGTTGACGAGCAGTACTTC
TRBJ1-5,TRBV20-1,NA,TRBD1,CSAGTGIYQPQHF,TGCAGTGCGGGGACAGGTATATATCAGCCCCAGCATTTT
TRBJ2-4,TRBV20-1,NA,NA,CSARDLEGRKNIQYF,TGCAGTGCTAGAGATCTGGAGGGGCGCAAAAACATTCAGTACTTC
TRBJ2-2,TRBV3-1,NA,TRBD1,CASSQAAGGNTGELFF,TGTGCCAGCAGCCAAGCGGCAGGGGGAAACACCGGGGAGCTGTTTTTT
TRBJ2-2,TRBV3-1,NA,TRBD2,CASSRREEDTGELFF,TGTGCCAGCAGCCGGCGGGAGGAGGACACCGGGGAGCTGTTTTTT
TRBJ2-3,TRBV9,NA,NA,CASSPPRPSSTDTQYF,TGTGCCAGCAGCCCCCCGCGACCCTCTAGCACAGATACGCAGTATTTT
TRBJ2-7,TRBV5-6,NA,NA,CASSLSQGRYEQYF,TGTGCCAGCAGCTTGTCCCAGGGGCGTTACGAGCAGTACTTC
TRBJ1-1,TRBV30,NA,NA,CAWITLAEAFF,TGTGCCTGGATTACCCTTGCTGAAGCTTTCTTT
TRBJ2-1,TRBV20-1,NA,TRBD2,CSARGTSGITLSNEQFF,TGCAGTGCTAGAGGGACTAGCGGGATTACTTTAAGCAATGAGCAGTTCTTC
TRBJ2-5,TRBV6-5,NA,NA,CASSYHAGKETQYF,TGTGCCAGCAGTTACCATGCTGGGAAAGAGACCCAGTACTTC
TRBJ2-7,TRBV20-1,NA,NA,CSARVGGSSYEQYF,TGCAGTGCTAGAGTGGGGGGAAGCTCCTACGAGCAGTACTTC
TRBJ2-7,TRBV27,NA,TRBD1,CASSWTGDHEQYF,TGTGCCAGCAGTTGGACAGGGGACCACGAGCAGTACTTC
TRBJ2-7,TRBV20-1,NA,NA,CSAADRALKNEQYF,TGCAGTGCGGCAGACCGGGCCCTAAAGAACGAGCAGTACTTC
TRBJ2-7,TRBV13,once,NA,CASSQTGLGDEQYF,TGTGCCAGCAGCCAGACAGGCCTGGGAGACGAGCAGTACTTC
TRBJ2-7,TRBV7-9,NA,NA,CASSSPGTGYEQYF,TGTGCCAGCAGCTCGCCCGGGACGGGTTACGAGCAGTACTTC
TRBJ1-1,TRBV7-9,NA,NA,CASSLDFGERRAFF,TGTGCCAGCAGCTTAGATTTCGGGGAGAGGAGAGCTTTCTTT
TRBJ1-3,TRBV5-6,NA,NA,CASSFGSNTIYF,TGTGCCAGCAGCTTCGGGTCAAACACCATATATTTT
TRBJ1-1,TRBV3-1,NA,NA,CASSQGAIVEAFF,TGTGCCAGCAGCCAAGGGGCAATAGTTGAAGCTTTCTTT
TRBJ2-1,TRBV7-2,NA,NA,CASSFGTMRQFF,TGTGCCAGCAGCTTTGGGACAATGAGGCAGTTCTTC
TRBJ1-1,TRBV5-4,NA,NA,CASSLYPGDTEAFF,TGTGCCAGCAGCTTATATCCAGGGGACACTGAAGCTTTCTTT
TRBJ1-2,TRBV7-9,NA,NA,CASSLGTPRGYTF,TGTGCCAGCAGCTTAGGGACGCCTAGGGGCTACACCTTC
TRBJ2-1,TRBV6-5,NA,NA,CASSSGLNSYNEQFF,TGTGCCAGCAGCTCCGGACTGAACTCCTACAATGAGCAGTTCTTC
TRBJ2-1,TRBV9,NA,TRBD1,CASSDNRGRVAYNEQFF,TGTGCCAGCAGCGACAACAGGGGGCGGGTTGCCTACAATGAGCAGTTCTTC
TRBJ2-7,TRBV5-6,NA,NA,CASSFRGIEYF,TGTGCCAGCAGCTTCCGGGGCATTGAGTACTTC
TRBJ2-2,TRBV13,NA,NA,CASSFSPTRNTGELFF,TGTGCCAGCAGCTTCTCACCGACTCGAAACACCGGGGAGCTGTTTTTT
TRBJ2-2,TRBV30,once,TRBD2,CAMTEAGGNTGELFF,TGTGCGATGACTGAGGCGGGAGGGAACACCGGGGAGCTGTTTTTT
TRBJ2-7,TRBV18,NA,NA,CASSPGRAYEQYF,TGTGCCAGCTCACCTGGCAGAGCCTACGAGCAGTACTTC
TRBJ1-1,TRBV3-1,NA,NA,CASSPDRGITEAFF,TGTGCCAGCAGCCCCGATAGGGGGATCACTGAAGCTTTCTTT
TRBJ1-2,TRBV30,NA,NA,CAWRDYRVIGGYTF,TGTGCCTGGAGGGACTACAGGGTAATCGGAGGCTACACCTTC
TRBJ2-5,TRBV3-1,NA,NA,CASSQDQVDVVETQYF,TGTGCCAGCAGCCAAGATCAGGTGGATGTCGTGGAGACCCAGTACTTC
TRBJ2-2,TRBV13,NA,NA,CASSPLEGANTGELFF,TGTGCCAGCAGCCCCCTGGAGGGAGCGAACACCGGGGAGCTGTTTTTT
TRBJ1-2,TRBV5-4,NA,NA,CASPGPDTF,TGTGCCAGCCCGGGGCCCGACACCTTC
TRBJ2-2,TRBV20-1,NA,NA,CSSSAPNTGELFF,TGCAGTTCGTCAGCGCCGAACACCGGGGAGCTGTTTTTT
TRBJ2-1,TRBV7-9,NA,TRBD2,CASSSLTGGLAGELFF,TGTGCCAGCAGCTCCTTGACAGGGGGACTAGCGGGAGAGTTGTTCTTC
TRBJ1-2,TRBV20-1,NA,NA,CSAIQGFGESYTF,TGCAGTGCTATTCAGGGGTTTGGGGAGAGCTACACCTTC